Sequencing of this T cell receptor beta chain was carried out in a study of patients and donors after allogeneic stem cell transplantation. Germline CDR1 MNHEY, CDR2 SVGEGT. The CDR3 sequence is 14 residues long. V lost 6 bases to trimming and J lost 2 bases; unmatched junction nucleotides: 5. This clonotype has at least ten counts. From the RT-PCR reads, TCRdb called clonotypes with MiXCR, one entry per CDR3 protein. This repertoire shows fewer than 95,000 distinct CDR3 sequences, less than 5% found once; its top ten account for 2% to 3%. This sequence originates from a human donor who was either an allogeneic HSCT recipient or a stem cell or donor lymphocyte infusion donor (not recorded which). It is not recorded whose cells these are; they may come from a transplant donor. The sample consisted of blood, either unsorted or a sorted T cell fraction (not recorded which). The V call is TRBV6-2 or TRBV6-3, the J call TRBJ2-7, with TRBD1 matching 9 bases. The CDR3 coding sequence is TGTGCCAGCAGACGGGACAGGGTCACCTACGAGCAGTACTTC. It is translated as CASRRDRVTYEQYF.